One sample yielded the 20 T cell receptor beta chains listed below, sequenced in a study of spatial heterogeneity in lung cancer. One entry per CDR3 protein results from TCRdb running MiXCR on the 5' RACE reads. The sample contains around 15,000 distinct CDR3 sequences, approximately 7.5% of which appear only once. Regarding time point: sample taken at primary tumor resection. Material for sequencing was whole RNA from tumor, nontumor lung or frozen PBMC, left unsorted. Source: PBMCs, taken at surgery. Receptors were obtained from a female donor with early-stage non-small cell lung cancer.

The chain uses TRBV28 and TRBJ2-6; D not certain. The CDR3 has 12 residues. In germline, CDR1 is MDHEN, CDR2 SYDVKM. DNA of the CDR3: TGTGTCAGTAACGCTGGGGCCAACGTCCTGACTTTC. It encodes CVSNAGANVLTF.

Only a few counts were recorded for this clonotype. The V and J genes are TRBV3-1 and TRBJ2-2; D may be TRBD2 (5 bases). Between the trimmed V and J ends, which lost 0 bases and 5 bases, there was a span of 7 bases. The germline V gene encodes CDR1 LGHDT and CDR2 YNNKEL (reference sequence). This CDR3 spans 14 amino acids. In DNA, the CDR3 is TGTGCCAGCAGCCAAGATCGGGGTACCGGGGAGCTGTTTTTT. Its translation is CASSQDRGTGELFF. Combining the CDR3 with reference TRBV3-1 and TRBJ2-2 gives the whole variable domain DTAVSQTPKYLVTQMGNDKSIKCEQNLGHDTMYWYKQDSKKFLKIMFSYNNKELIINETVPNRFSPKSPDKAHLNLHINSLELGDSAVYFCASSQDRGTGELFFGEGSRLTVL.

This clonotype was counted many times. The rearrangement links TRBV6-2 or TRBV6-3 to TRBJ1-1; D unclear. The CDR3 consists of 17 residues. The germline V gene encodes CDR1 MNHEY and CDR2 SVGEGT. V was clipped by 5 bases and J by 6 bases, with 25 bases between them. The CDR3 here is CASSPSSWAIGSPEAFF. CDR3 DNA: TGTGCCAGCAGTCCATCTTCGTGGGCCATAGGATCCCCTGAAGCTTTCTTT.

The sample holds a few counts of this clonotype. CDR3 loop: CATSESNNEQFF. CDR3 nucleotides: TGTGCCACCAGTGAGAGCAACAATGAGCAGTTCTTC. The V gene is TRBV24-1, the J gene TRBJ2-1; D is ambiguous. CDR1 and CDR2 (germline): KGHDR, SFDVKD. The CDR3 loop spans 12 amino acids. V was clipped by 4 bases and J by 5 bases, with 5 bases between them.

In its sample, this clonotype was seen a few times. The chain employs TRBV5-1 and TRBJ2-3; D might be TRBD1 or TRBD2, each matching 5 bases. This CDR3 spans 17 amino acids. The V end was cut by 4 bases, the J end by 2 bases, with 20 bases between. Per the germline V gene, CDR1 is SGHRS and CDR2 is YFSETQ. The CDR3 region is CASSPTASHYLTDTQYF. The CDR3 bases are TGCGCCAGCAGCCCGACAGCTAGCCACTACCTCACAGATACGCAGTATTTT.

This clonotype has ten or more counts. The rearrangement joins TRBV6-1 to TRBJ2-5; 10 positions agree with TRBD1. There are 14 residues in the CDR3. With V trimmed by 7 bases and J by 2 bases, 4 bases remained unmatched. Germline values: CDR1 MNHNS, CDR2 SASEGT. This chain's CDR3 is CASMKDRGQETQYF. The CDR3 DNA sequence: TGTGCCAGCATGAAGGACAGGGGGCAAGAGACCCAGTACTTC.

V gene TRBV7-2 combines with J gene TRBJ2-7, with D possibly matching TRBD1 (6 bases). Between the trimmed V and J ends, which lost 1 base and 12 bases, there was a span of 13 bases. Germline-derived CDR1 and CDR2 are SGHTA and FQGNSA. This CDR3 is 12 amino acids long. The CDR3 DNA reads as TGTGCCAGCAGCTTAGGACAGGCCGTCATGTACTTC. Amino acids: CASSLGQAVMYF.

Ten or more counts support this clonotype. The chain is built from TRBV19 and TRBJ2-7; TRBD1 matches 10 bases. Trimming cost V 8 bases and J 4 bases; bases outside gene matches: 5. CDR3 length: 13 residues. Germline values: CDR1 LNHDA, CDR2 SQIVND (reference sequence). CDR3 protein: CASRQGANYEQYF. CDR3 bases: TGTGCCAGTCGACAGGGGGCGAATTACGAGCAGTACTTC.

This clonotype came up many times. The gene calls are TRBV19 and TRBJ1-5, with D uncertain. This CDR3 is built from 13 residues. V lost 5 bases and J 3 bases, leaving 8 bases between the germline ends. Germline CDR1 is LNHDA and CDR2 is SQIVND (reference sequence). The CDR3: CASSASLNQPQHF. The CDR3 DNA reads TGTGCCAGTAGTGCCTCCCTCAATCAGCCCCAGCATTTT.

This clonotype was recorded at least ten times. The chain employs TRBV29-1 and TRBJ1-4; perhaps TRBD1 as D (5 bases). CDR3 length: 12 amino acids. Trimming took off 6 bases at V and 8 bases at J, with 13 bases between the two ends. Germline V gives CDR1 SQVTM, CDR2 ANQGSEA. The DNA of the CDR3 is TGCAGCGTCGGTTATAAGGGGGAAAAACTGTTTTTT. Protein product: CSVGYKGEKLFF.

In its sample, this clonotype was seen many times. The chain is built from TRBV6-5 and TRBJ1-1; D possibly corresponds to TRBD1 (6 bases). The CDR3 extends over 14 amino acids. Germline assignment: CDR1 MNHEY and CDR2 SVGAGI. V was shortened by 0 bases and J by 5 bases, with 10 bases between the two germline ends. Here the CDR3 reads CASSYSQGLTEAFF. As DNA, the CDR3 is TGTGCCAGCAGTTACTCCCAGGGGTTGACTGAAGCTTTCTTT.

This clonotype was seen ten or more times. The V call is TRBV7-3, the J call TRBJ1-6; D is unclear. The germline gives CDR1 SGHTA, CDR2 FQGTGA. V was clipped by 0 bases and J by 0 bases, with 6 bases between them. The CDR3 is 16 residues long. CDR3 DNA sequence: TGTGCCAGCAGCTTAACCGCAAGCTCCTATAATTCACCCCTCCACTTT. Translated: CASSLTASSYNSPLHF. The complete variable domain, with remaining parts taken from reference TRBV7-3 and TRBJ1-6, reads GAGVSQTPSNKVTEKGKYVELRCDPISGHTALYWYRQSLGQGPEFLIYFQGTGAADDSGLPNDRFFAVRPEGSVSTLKIQRTERGDSAVYLCASSLTASSYNSPLHFGNGTRLTVT.

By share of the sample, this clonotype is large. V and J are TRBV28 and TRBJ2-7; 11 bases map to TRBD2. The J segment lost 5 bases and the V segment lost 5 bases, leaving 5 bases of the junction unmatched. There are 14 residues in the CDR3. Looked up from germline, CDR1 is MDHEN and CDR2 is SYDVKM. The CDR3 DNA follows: TGTGCCAGCAGTCCTCTAGCGGGAGGCGACGAGCAGTACTTC. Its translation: CASSPLAGGDEQYF.

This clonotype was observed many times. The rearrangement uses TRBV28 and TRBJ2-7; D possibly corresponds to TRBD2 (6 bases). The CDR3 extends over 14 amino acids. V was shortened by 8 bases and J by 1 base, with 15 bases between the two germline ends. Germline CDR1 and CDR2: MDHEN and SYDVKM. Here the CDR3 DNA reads TGTGCCAGCCAGAACGGGGACTCTTCCTACGAGCAGTACTTC. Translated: CASQNGDSSYEQYF.

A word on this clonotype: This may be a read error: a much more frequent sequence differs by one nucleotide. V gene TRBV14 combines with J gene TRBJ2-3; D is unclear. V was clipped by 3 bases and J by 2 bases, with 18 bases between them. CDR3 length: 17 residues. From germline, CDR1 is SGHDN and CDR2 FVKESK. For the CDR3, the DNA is TGTGCCAGCAGCCAGGCTTTGACTTGCAGCCACACAGATACGCAGTATTTT. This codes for CASSQALTCSHTDTQYF.

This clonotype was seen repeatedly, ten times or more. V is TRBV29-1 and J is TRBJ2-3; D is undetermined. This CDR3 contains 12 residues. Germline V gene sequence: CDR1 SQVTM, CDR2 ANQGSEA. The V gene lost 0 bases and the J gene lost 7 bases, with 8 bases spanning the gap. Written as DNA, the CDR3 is TGCAGCGTTGAAGATTTGGGGAATACGCAGTATTTT. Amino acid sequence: CSVEDLGNTQYF.

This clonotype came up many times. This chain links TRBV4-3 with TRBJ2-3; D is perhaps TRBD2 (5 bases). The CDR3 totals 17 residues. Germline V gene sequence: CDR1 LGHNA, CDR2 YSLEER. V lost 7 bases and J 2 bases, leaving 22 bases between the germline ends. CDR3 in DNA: TGCGCCAGCAACCCAGAGAGGGATGTCCTCCCCACAGATACGCAGTATTTT. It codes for CASNPERDVLPTDTQYF.

The CDR3 region is CASHNGGSPGGTEAFF. CDR3 coding DNA: TGTGCCAGCCATAATGGGGGGAGCCCCGGGGGCACTGAAGCTTTCTTT. The chain carries TRBV6-5 and TRBJ1-1; maybe TRBD1 (5 bases). V was pared by 8 bases and J by 4 bases, with 23 bases between. The CDR3 runs to 16 residues. Germline CDR1 and CDR2: MNHEY and SVGAGI.

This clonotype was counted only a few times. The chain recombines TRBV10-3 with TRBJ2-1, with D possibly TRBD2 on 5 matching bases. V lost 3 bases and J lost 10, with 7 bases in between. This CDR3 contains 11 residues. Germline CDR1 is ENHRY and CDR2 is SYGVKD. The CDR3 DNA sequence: TGTGCCATCAGTGACCGGGGAGAGCAGTTCTTC. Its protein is CAISDRGEQFF.

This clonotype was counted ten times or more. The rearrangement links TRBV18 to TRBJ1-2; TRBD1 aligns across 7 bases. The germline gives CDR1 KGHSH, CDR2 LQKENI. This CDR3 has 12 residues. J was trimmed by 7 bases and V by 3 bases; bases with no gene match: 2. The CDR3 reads CASSPTGAGYTF. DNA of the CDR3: TGTGCCAGCTCACCCACAGGGGCTGGCTACACCTTC.